These 23 T cell receptor beta chains were all obtained from the same sample, sequenced in a study of CD8+ T cells in alopecia areata. RNA was extracted and reverse transcribed into cDNA as the sequencing template. Sequenced by immunoSEQ multiplex PCR; TCRdb stores in-frame clones only, minus some. The top ten clones hold 4.8% of a sample with 150,000 to 200,000 clones, around 54% of them seen once. Specimen: CD4+ T cells sorted from blood. The receptors were gathered from a human donor in good health.

V and J are TRBV14 and TRBJ1-4; maybe TRBD1 (6 bases). The V and J ends lost 4 bases and 1 base respectively, with 10 bases between them. CDR1 and CDR2 (germline): SGHDN, FVKESK. CDR3 length: 15 residues. The CDR3 spells CASSLTGQTNEKLFF. CDR3 in DNA: TGTGCCAGCAGCCTTACGGGACAAACTAATGAAAAACTGTTTTTT.

The V call is TRBV27, the J call TRBJ2-6; D remains ambiguous. V gave up 4 bases and J gave up 3 bases, with 7 bases separating them. Germline V lookup: CDR1 MNHEY, CDR2 SMNVEV (reference sequence). The CDR3 is 14 amino acids. In DNA, the CDR3 is TGTGCCAGCAGTTCCGTCTTTGGGGCCAACGTCCTGACTTTC. It codes for CASSSVFGANVLTF.

The CDR3 loop reads CAWSGATINEQFF. CDR3 nucleotide sequence: TGTGCCTGGAGTGGCGCAACGATCAATGAGCAGTTCTTC. The V gene is TRBV30, the J gene TRBJ2-1; D not certain. This CDR3 contains 13 residues. Trimming removed 1 base from V and 6 bases from J, with 10 bases in between. CDR1 GTSNPN and CDR2 SVGIG come from the germline V gene (reference sequence).

DNA of the CDR3: TGTGCCAGCTCGCGGACAGGGGGCAATCAGCCCCAGCATTTT. Translation: CASSRTGGNQPQHF. The chain uses TRBV18 and TRBJ1-5; 9 bases line up with TRBD1. Germline CDR1 and CDR2: KGHSH and LQKENI. The trim removed 6 bases at V and 2 bases at J, leaving 2 bases unmatched. CDR3 length: 14 residues.

The gene calls are TRBV25-1 and TRBJ1-2; D gene uncertain. CDR1 MGHDK and CDR2 SYGVNS come from the germline V gene. CDR3 length: 16 amino acids. V lost 6 bases to trimming and J lost 2 bases, with 19 bases between them. In nucleotides, the CDR3 is TGTGCCAGCAGCGATGCAGAGGGCAGCGACAACTATGGCTACACCTTC. This sequence encodes CASSDAEGSDNYGYTF.

This clone was seen only once. J is TRBJ2-3 and V is TRBV10-3, with 8 positions matching TRBD2. Trimming removed 4 bases from V and 4 bases from J; junction bases left unmatched: 4. The CDR3 has 14 amino acids. Germline V gene sequence: CDR1 ENHRY, CDR2 SYGVKD. The CDR3 DNA follows: TGTGCCATCAGTGGGGGACTAGACGCAGATACGCAGTATTTT. It codes for CAISGGLDADTQYF.

This rearrangement joins TRBV5-1 to TRBJ1-1, with D tentatively TRBD1 (5 bases). Trimming pared 4 bases from V and 2 bases from J, leaving 15 bases between. Germline V gene lookup returns CDR1 SGHRS and CDR2 YFSETQ. The CDR3 runs 15 residues. The CDR3 loop reads CASSPLTGENTEAFF. In DNA form, the CDR3 reads TGCGCCAGCAGCCCCCTCACGGGGGAAAACACTGAAGCTTTCTTT.

In its sample, this clone was seen a few times. This chain joins TRBV6-4 and TRBJ2-3, with D uncertain. Per the germline V gene, CDR1 is MRHNA and CDR2 is SNTAGT. The CDR3 is made up of 13 amino acids. Trimming stripped 3 bases from V and 4 bases from J, with 8 bases between. DNA of the CDR3: TGTGCCAGCAGTGAGCAGTACGCAGATACGCAGTATTTT. Amino acids: CASSEQYADTQYF.

This chain connects TRBV30 to TRBJ1-2, with D hard to call. This CDR3 has 12 residues. CDR1 is GTSNPN and CDR2 is SVGIG in the germline V gene (reference sequence). V gave up 1 base and J gave up 8 bases, with 11 bases separating them. The CDR3 region is CAWSDNPGGYTF. DNA for the CDR3: TGTGCCTGGAGTGATAATCCGGGAGGCTACACCTTC. Combining the CDR3 with reference TRBV30 and TRBJ1-2 gives the whole variable domain SQTIHQWPATLVQPVGSPLSLECTVEGTSNPNLYWYRQAAGRGLQLLFYSVGIGQISSEVPQNLSASRPQDRQFILSSKKLLLSDSGFYLCAWSDNPGGYTFGSGTRLTVV.

This clone was counted a few times. The J gene is TRBJ1-1, the V gene TRBV29-1, with D perhaps matching TRBD1 (5 bases). CDR1 and CDR2 from the germline V gene are SQVTM and ANQGSEA. The CDR3 is 11 amino acids. V was trimmed by 6 bases and J by 4 bases, leaving 9 bases between them. In DNA form, the CDR3 reads TGCAGCGTCCGGGGGGTCACTGAAGCTTTCTTT. Translated, it gives CSVRGVTEAFF.

The chain carries TRBV29-1 and TRBJ1-3; D is unresolved. The CDR3 loop spans 14 amino acids. V was trimmed by 4 bases and J by 1 base, leaving 11 bases between them. Germline assignment: CDR1 SQVTM and CDR2 ANQGSEA. CDR3 nucleotide sequence: TGCAGCGTTGTAGGGCCGCCATCTGGAAACACCATATATTTT. Amino acids: CSVVGPPSGNTIYF.

This clone was detected only a few times. This rearrangement joins TRBV29-1 to TRBJ2-1; D might be TRBD2 (6 bases). This CDR3 is 12 amino acids long. Trimming left V 8 bases short and J 6 bases short, with 14 bases between. Per the germline V gene, CDR1 is SQVTM and CDR2 is ANQGSEA. CDR3 sequence reads: CSLLLGGNEQFF. The CDR3, as DNA: TGCAGCCTCCTCTTGGGGGGCAATGAGCAGTTCTTC.

This chain links TRBV7-3 with TRBJ2-2; the D gene is possibly TRBD2 (5 bases). Looked up from germline, CDR1 is SGHTA and CDR2 is FQGTGA. V was trimmed by 1 base and J by 3 bases, leaving 6 bases between them. CDR3 size: 14 residues. The CDR3 nucleotides read TGTGCCAGCAGCTTAAGTAGCGACACCGGGGAGCTGTTTTTT. It encodes CASSLSSDTGELFF.

The DNA of the CDR3 is TGTGCCAGCAGTGAATACCTCGTGGGCAATCAGCCCCAGCATTTT. Translation gives CASSEYLVGNQPQHF. The V call is TRBV2, the J call TRBJ1-5; D is uncertain. Trimming pared 2 bases from V and 2 bases from J, leaving 10 bases between. The CDR3 covers 15 residues. The germline gives CDR1 SNHLY, CDR2 FYNNEI. Variable domain in full (rest from reference TRBV2 and TRBJ1-5): EPEVTQTPSHQVTQMGQEVILRCVPISNHLYFYWYRQILGQKVEFLVSFYNNEISEKSEIFDDQFSVERPDGSNFTLKIRSTKLEDSAMYFCASSEYLVGNQPQHFGDGTRLSIL.

The chain combines TRBV27 with TRBJ2-1; D is ambiguous. V dropped 3 bases and J dropped 5 bases, with 14 bases sitting between them. CDR3 length equals 15 residues. Per germline, CDR1 MNHEY and CDR2 SMNVEV (reference sequence). CDR3 nucleotide sequence: TGTGCCAGCAGTTTTGAGGCCTTTCCAGACAATGAGCAGTTCTTC. Encoded protein: CASSFEAFPDNEQFF.

The chain joins TRBV15 to TRBJ2-3; D gene unclear. CDR3 length equals 13 residues. Germline CDR1 is LNHNV and CDR2 is YYDKDF (reference sequence). V lost 11 bases and J 0 bases, leaving 12 bases between the germline ends. CDR3 bases: TGTGCCGCGAGCGAGGCTAGCACAGATACGCAGTATTTT. This gives the protein CAASEASTDTQYF.

The V call is TRBV29-1, the J call TRBJ2-7; TRBD1 matches at 7 bases. The V gene end was trimmed by 8 bases and the J gene end by 5 bases; junction bases not matched to a gene: 6. Germline CDR1 SQVTM, CDR2 ANQGSEA. The CDR3 covers 11 residues. The CDR3 is CSFRGRDEQYF. The CDR3 DNA reads as TGCAGCTTTAGGGGGCGAGACGAGCAGTACTTC.

This clone was seen a handful of times. The V and J genes are TRBV29-1 and TRBJ2-3; possibly TRBD1 or TRBD2 for D (5 bases each). V lost 6 bases to trimming and J lost 0 bases, with 16 bases between them. The length of the CDR3 is 15 residues. The germline gives CDR1 SQVTM, CDR2 ANQGSEA. CDR3 loop: CSVSGTVSSTDTQYF. CDR3 coding DNA: TGCAGCGTCTCCGGGACGGTGTCTAGCACAGATACGCAGTATTTT.

This sequence joins TRBV29-1 and TRBJ1-2; D is unclear. V lost 7 bases and J lost 8, with 11 bases in between. The CDR3 sequence is 10 residues long. Per the germline V gene, CDR1 is SQVTM and CDR2 is ANQGSEA. The CDR3 coding sequence is TGCAGCGCCTACACAAGCGGCTACACCTTC. This gives the protein CSAYTSGYTF. The full variable domain, its missing parts supplied by reference TRBV29-1 and TRBJ1-2, is SAVISQKPSRDICQRGTSLTIQCQVDSQVTMMFWYRQQPGQSLTLIATANQGSEATYESGFVIDKFPISRPNLTFSTLTVSNMSPEDSSIYLCSAYTSGYTFGSGTRLTVV.

This clone was counted between two and nine times. CDR3 region: CASRGLGERVYEQYF. In DNA, the CDR3 is TGCGCCAGCAGAGGACTAGGGGAAAGAGTCTACGAGCAGTACTTC. The chain has TRBV5-1 and TRBJ2-7; 7 nucleotides line up with TRBD2. CDR1 is SGHRS and CDR2 is YFSETQ in the germline V gene. V gave up 5 bases and J gave up 3 bases; unmatched junction bases: 11. This CDR3 contains 15 residues. Together with reference TRBV5-1 and TRBJ2-7, the CDR3 gives the full variable domain: KAGVTQTPRYLIKTRGQQVTLSCSPISGHRSVSWYQQTPGQGLQFLFEYFSETQRNKGNFPGRFSGRQFSNSRSEMNVSTLELGDSALYLCASRGLGERVYEQYFGPGTRLTVT.

The chain recombines TRBV19 with TRBJ2-7, with D perhaps TRBD1 or TRBD2 (5 bases each). With 4 bases removed from V and 2 bases from J, the gap between germline ends came to 15 bases. The CDR3 has 15 residues. Germline CDR1 is LNHDA and CDR2 is SQIVND (reference sequence). CDR3 DNA sequence: TGTGCCAGTAGTACTCCAGGGACCTCACCCTACGAGCAGTACTTC. Amino acids: CASSTPGTSPYEQYF.

The chain carries TRBV14 and TRBJ1-4; TRBD1 matches at 9 bases. Germline V lookup: CDR1 SGHDN, CDR2 FVKESK. CDR3 length equals 15 residues. The ends lost 2 bases at V and 8 bases at J; junction bases unmatched: 6. Here the CDR3 reads CASSQTGGPSEKLFF. DNA of the CDR3: TGTGCCAGCAGCCAAACAGGGGGCCCAAGCGAAAAACTGTTTTTT.

This clone was seen more than once but under ten times. V and J are TRBV15 and TRBJ2-5, with D uncertain. V lost 0 bases, J lost 0 bases, and 2 bases lay in between. The CDR3 consists of 13 residues. CDR1 is LNHNV and CDR2 is YYDKDF in the germline V gene (reference sequence). The CDR3 spells CATSRENQETQYF. The CDR3 nucleotides read TGTGCCACCAGCAGAGAGAACCAAGAGACCCAGTACTTC.